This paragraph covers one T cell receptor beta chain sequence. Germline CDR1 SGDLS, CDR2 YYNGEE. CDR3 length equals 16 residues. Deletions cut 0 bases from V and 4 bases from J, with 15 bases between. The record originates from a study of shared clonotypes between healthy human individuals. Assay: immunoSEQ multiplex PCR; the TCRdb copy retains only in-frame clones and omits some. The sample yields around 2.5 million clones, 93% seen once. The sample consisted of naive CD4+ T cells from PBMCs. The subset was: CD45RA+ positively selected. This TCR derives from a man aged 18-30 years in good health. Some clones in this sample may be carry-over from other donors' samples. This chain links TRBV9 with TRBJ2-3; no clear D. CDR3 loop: CASSVDGRLQPDTQYF. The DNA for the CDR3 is TGTGCCAGCAGCGTAGATGGCAGACTCCAACCAGATACGCAGTATTTT.